This T cell receptor beta chain appears in the sequencing data of a study of spatial heterogeneity in lung cancer. This clonotype showed up many times. MiXCR was run by TCRdb on the 5' RACE reads, yielding one entry per CDR3 protein. Here the sample spans more than 35,000 distinct CDR3 sequences, 4% to 6% being singletons. The time point denotes: sample taken at primary tumor resection. The study sequenced unsorted whole RNA from tumor, nontumor lung or frozen PBMC. Trimming removed 8 bases from V and 0 bases from J, with 20 bases in between. This CDR3 has 18 amino acids. Germline loops: CDR1 MGHDK, CDR2 SYGVNS.

The clonotype comes from a female donor with early-stage non-small cell lung cancer. Sequenced here: PBMCs, sampled at surgery. The genes are TRBV25-1 and TRBJ2-6; D ambiguous. The CDR3 is CASGSVDLGYSGANVLTF. Here the CDR3 DNA reads TGTGCCAGCGGTTCAGTCGACCTAGGGTACTCTGGGGCCAACGTCCTGACTTTC.